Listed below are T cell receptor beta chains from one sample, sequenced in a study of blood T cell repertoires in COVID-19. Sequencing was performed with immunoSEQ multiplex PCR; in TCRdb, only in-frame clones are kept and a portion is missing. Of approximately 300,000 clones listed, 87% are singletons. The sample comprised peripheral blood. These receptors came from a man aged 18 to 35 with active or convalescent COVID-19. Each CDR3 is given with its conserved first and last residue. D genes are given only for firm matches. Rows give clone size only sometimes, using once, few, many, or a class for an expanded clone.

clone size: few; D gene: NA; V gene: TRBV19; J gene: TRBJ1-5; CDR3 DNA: TGTGCCAGTAGAGGAGGGGATCTCCCCCGCAATCAGCCCCAGCATTTT; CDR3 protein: CASRGGDLPRNQPQHF
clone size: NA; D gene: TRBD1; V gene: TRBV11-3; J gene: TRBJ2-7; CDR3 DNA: TGTGCCAGCAGCTTAGTGGGGACAGGGGAAGACGAGCAGTACTTC; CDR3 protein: CASSLVGTGEDEQYF
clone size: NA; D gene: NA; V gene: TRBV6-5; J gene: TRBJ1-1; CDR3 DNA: TGTGCGGCAGGCGGGGTCCCTGAAGCTTTCTTT; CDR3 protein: CAAGGVPEAFF
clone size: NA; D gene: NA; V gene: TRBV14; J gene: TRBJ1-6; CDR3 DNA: TGTGCCAGCAGCCGCTTCGTCGGGACTGTTAATTCACCCCTCCACTTT; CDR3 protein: CASSRFVGTVNSPLHF
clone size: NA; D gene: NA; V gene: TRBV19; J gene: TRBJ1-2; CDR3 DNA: TGTGCCAGTAAGGACAGATCCTACTATGGCTACACCTTC; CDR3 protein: CASKDRSYYGYTF
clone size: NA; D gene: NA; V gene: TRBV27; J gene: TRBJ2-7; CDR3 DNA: TGTGCCAGCAGTTCTTCAGGGGTCGGAGTCAAGCAGTACTTC; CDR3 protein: CASSSSGVGVKQYF
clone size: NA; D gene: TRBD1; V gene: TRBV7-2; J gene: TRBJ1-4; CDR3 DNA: TGTGCCAGCAGCTTGGGGGGACAGGGTGAACTGTTTTTT; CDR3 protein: CASSLGGQGELFF
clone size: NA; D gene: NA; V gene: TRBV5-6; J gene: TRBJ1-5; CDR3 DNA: TGTGCCAGCAGCTTGTTCACAGGGATTAGTCAGCCCCAGCATTTT; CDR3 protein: CASSLFTGISQPQHF
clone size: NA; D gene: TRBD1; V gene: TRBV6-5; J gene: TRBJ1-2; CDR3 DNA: TGTGCCAGCAGACGACAGGGGATGATAAATGGCTACACCTTC; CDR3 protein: CASRRQGMINGYTF
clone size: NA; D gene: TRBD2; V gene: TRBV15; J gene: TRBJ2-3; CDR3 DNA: TGTGCCGCTTCTAGCGGGGTCACAGATACGCAGTATTTT; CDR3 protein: CAASSGVTDTQYF
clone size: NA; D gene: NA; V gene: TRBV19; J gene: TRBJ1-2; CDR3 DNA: TGTGCCAGTAGCGGCCTCCGGGGTTCCTGGGGTGGCTACACCTTC; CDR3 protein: CASSGLRGSWGGYTF
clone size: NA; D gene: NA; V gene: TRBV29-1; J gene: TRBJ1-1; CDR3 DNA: TGCAGCGTTGACAGGGTTCCTGAAGCTTTCTTT; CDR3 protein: CSVDRVPEAFF
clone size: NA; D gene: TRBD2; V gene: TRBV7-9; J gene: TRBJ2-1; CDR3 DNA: TGTGCCAGCAGCTTAGGTACTAGCGTCCCCTACAATGAGCAGTTCTTC; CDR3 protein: CASSLGTSVPYNEQFF
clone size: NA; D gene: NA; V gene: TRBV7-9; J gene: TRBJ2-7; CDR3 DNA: TGTGCCAGCAGCTTAGGCTGGAGCAGCTACGAGCAGTACTTC; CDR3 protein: CASSLGWSSYEQYF
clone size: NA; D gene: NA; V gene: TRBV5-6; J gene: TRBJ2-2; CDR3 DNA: TGTGCCAGCAGCTTTGGGGGGTCCGGGGAGCTGTTTTTT; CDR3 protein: CASSFGGSGELFF
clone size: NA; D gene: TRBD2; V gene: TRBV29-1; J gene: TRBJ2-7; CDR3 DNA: TGCAGCGTGGCGACGGGACTAGCGGGATACGAGCAGTACTTC; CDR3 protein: CSVATGLAGYEQYF
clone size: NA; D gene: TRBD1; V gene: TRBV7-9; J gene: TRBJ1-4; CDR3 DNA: TGTGCCAGCAGCATGCGACAACCGGGACAGGGGGATAATGAAAAACTGTTTTTT; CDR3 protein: CASSMRQPGQGDNEKLFF
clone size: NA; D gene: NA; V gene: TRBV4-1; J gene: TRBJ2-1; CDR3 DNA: TGCGCCAGCAGCCAAGCGGGGAACAATGAGCAGTTCTTC; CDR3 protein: CASSQAGNNEQFF
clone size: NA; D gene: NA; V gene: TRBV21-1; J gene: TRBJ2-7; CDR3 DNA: TGTGCCAGCAGCAACCTCGGCGAGCAGTACTTC; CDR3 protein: CASSNLGEQYF
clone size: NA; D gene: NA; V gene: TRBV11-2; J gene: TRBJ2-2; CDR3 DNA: TGTGCCAGCAGCTTTCCTTCCGTCCTATCCCAAAAGTGGACCGGGGAGCTGTTTTTT; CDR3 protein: CASSFPSVLSQKWTGELFF
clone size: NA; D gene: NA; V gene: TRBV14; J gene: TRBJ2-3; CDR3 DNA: TGTGCCAGCAGCCCCCCGGGACTCAAACGGGATACGCAGTATTTT; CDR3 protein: CASSPPGLKRDTQYF
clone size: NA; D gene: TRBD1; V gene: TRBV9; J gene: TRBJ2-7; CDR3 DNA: TGTGCCAGCAGCGTGGGACAGGGTTGGGAGCAGTACTTC; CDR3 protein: CASSVGQGWEQYF
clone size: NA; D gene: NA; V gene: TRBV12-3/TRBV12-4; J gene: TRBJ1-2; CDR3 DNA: TGTGCCAGCAGTTTTTCCAGGGGATATGGCTACACCTTC; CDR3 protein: CASSFSRGYGYTF
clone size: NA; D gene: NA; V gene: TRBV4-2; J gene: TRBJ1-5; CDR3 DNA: TGTGCCAGCAGCCTGCTGGGAGGGGACAATCAGCCCCAGCATTTT; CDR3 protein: CASSLLGGDNQPQHF
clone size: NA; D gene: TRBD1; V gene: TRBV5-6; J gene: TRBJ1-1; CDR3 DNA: TGTGCCAGCAGCTTGGTCCTTCCGGGACAGGGACCCATGAACACTGAAGCTTTCTTT; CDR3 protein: CASSLVLPGQGPMNTEAFF
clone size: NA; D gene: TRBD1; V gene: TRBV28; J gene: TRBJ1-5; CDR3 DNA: TGTGCCAGCAGGGACAGGGAAAATCAGCCCCAGCATTTT; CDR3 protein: CASRDRENQPQHF
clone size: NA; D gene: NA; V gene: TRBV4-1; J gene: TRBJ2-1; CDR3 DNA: TGCGCCAGCAGCCAAGAATCTAGCGCTTACAATGAGCAGTTCTTC; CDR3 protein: CASSQESSAYNEQFF
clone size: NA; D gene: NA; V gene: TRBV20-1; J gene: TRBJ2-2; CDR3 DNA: TGCAGTGCTAGTGGGCAGGGCGTGACGGAGCTGTTTTTT; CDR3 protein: CSASGQGVTELFF
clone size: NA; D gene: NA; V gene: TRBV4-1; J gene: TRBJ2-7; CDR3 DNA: TGCGCCAGCAGCCAAGAACAGACAGGCCTATACGAGCAGTACTTC; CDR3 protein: CASSQEQTGLYEQYF
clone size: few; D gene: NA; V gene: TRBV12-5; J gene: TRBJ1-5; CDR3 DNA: TGTGCTAGTGGTTTGGGGGGGGGCAATCAGCCCCAGCATTTT; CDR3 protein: CASGLGGGNQPQHF
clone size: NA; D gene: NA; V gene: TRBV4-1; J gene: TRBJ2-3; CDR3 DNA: TGCGCCAGCAGCCAATTGGCAGTTAGCACAGATACGCAGTATTTT; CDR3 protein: CASSQLAVSTDTQYF
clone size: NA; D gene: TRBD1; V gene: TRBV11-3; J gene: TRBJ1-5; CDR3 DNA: TGTGCCAGCAGCTTCGACAGGGGGGCGTTAAATCAGCCCCAGCATTTT; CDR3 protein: CASSFDRGALNQPQHF
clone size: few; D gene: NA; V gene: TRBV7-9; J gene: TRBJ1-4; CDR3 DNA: TGTGCCAGCAGCCGGGGGTGGATGGACAAGGAGAATGAAAAACTGTTTTTT; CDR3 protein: CASSRGWMDKENEKLFF
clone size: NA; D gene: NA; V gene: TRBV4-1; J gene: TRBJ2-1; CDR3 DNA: TGCGCCAGCAGCCAAGTAATAGCGATATACAATGAGCAGTTCTTC; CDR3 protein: CASSQVIAIYNEQFF
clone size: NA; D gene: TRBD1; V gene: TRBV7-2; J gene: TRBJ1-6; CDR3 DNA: TGTGCCAGCAGCTTAACCGGACAGGGAAATTCACCCCTCCACTTT; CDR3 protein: CASSLTGQGNSPLHF
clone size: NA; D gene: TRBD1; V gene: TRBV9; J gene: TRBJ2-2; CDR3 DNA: TGTGCCAGCAGCCATCCACAGGGGGCGGGCACCGGGGAGCTGTTTTTT; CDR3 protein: CASSHPQGAGTGELFF
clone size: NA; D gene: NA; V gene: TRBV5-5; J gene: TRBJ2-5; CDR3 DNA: TGTGCCAGCAGCTTGGTCTGGGGCAACCAAGAGACCCAGTACTTC; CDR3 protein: CASSLVWGNQETQYF
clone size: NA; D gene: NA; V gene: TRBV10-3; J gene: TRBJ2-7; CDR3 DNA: TGTGCCATCAGTGGGGGCCAGAAAGCCTACGAGCAGTACTTC; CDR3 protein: CAISGGQKAYEQYF
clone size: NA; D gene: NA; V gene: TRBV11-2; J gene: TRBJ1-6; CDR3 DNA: TGTGCCAGCACCCCCGGGGGGCTCAAAGGGTCAAGAAATTCACCCCTCCACTTT; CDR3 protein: CASTPGGLKGSRNSPLHF
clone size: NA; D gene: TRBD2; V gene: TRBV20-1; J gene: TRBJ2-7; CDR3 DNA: TGCAGTGCTAGTGAGGGGACTAGCGGATATTACGAGCAGTACTTC; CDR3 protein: CSASEGTSGYYEQYF
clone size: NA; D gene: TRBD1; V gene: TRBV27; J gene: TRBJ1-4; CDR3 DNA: TGTGCCAGCAGACCCACAGGGGGATTGGAAAAACTGTTTTTT; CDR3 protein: CASRPTGGLEKLFF
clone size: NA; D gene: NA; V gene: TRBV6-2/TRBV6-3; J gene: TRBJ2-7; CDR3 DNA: TGTGCCAGCAGTTACGGGGACTGGTACGAGCAGTACTTC; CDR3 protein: CASSYGDWYEQYF